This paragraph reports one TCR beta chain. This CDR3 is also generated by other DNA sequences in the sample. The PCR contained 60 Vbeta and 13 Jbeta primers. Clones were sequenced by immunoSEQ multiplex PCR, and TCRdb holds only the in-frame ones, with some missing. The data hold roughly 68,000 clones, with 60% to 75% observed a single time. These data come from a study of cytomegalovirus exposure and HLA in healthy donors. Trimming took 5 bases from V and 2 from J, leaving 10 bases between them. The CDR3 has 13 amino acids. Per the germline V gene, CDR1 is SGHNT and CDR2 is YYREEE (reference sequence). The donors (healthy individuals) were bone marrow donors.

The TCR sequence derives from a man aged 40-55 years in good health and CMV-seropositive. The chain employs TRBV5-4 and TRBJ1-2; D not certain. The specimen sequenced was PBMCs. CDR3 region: CASSLDSNYGYTF. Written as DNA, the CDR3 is TGTGCCAGCAGTCTCGACTCCAACTATGGCTACACCTTC.